This T cell receptor (beta chain) emerged from a study of CD8+ T cells in alopecia areata. Lesional scalp punch biopsies and peripheral blood were collected from alopecia areata patients. Sorting of PBMCs yielded the CD4+ and CD8+ T cells. The length of the CDR3 is 18 residues. The J segment lost 8 bases and the V segment lost 9 bases, leaving 24 bases of the junction unmatched. Germline CDR1 SNHLY, CDR2 FYNNEI. General observations from the study: Relative to normal scalp, lesional scalp, especially alopecia totalis/universalis, showed higher clonality.

Regarding this clone: No antigen is known for it.

Extracted RNA was reverse transcribed into cDNA, the sequencing template. Using immunoSEQ multiplex PCR, the repertoire was profiled, and TCRdb retains in-frame clones only, with some absent. The data show under 70,000 clones, around 97% seen once. This material consisted of CD8+ T cells sorted from blood, taken at week 0. The chain is built from TRBV2 and TRBJ1-2; 10 positions match TRBD1. The TCR was taken from a human donor with alopecia areata. This CDR3 reads CARYSPGQGTLGVKGYTF. CDR3 DNA: TGTGCCAGATATTCACCGGGACAGGGGACCTTGGGGGTAAAGGGCTACACCTTC.